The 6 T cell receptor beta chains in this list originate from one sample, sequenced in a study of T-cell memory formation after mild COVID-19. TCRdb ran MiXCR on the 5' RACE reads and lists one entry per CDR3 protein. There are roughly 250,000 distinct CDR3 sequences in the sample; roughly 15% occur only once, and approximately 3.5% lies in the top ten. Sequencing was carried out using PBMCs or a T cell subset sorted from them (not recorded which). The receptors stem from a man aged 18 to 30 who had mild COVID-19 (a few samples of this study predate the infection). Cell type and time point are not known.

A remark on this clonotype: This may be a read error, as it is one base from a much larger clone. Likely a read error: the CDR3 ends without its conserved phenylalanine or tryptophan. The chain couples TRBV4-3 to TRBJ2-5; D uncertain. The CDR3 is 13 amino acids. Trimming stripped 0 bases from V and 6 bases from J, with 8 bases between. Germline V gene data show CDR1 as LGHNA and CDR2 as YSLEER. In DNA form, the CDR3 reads TGCGCCAGCAGCCAAGAGGTATTCCAGACCCAGTACTTG. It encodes CASSQEVFQTQYL.

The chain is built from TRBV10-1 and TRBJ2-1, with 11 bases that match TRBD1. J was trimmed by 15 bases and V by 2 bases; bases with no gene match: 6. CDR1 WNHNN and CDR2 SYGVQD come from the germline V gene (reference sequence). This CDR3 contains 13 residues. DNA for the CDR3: TGCGCCAGCAGTGAGCAGGACAGGGGGCGCTTGTTCTTC. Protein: CASSEQDRGRLFF.

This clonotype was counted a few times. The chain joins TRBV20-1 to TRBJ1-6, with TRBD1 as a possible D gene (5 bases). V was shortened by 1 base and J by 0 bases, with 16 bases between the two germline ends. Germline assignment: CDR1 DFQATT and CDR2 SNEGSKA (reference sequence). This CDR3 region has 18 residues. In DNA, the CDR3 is TGCAGTGCTAGAGCCCCGTCGGAGGGGAGCTCCTATAATTCACCCCTCCACTTT. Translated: CSARAPSEGSSYNSPLHF.

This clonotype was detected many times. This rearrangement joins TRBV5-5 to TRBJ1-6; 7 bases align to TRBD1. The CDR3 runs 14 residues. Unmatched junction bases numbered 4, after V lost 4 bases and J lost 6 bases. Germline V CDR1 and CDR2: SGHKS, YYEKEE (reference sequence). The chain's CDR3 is CASSIQGFNSPLHF. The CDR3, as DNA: TGTGCCAGCAGCATACAGGGGTTTAATTCACCCCTCCACTTT.

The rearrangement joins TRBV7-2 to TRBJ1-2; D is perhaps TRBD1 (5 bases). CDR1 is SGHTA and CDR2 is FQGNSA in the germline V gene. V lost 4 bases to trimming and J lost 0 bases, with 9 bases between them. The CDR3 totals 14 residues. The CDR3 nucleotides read TGTGCCAGCAGCTCACAGGCGGCTAACTATGGCTACACCTTC. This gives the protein CASSSQAANYGYTF.

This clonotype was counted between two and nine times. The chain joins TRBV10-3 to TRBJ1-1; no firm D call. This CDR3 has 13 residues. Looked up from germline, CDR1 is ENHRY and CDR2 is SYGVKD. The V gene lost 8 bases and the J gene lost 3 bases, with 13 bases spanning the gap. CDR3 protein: CAISAEYYTEAFF. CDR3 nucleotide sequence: TGTGCCATCTCGGCGGAATACTACACTGAAGCTTTCTTT.